The 29 T cell receptor beta chains listed next were all sequenced from one sample in a study of blood T cell repertoires in COVID-19. TCRdb keeps only in-frame clones here, not all; method: immunoSEQ multiplex PCR. The table lists tens of thousands of clones, around 85% of them singletons. Sequenced material: peripheral blood. These receptors were collected from a man of 80 years or more in a cohort sampled during active COVID-19.

The chain carries TRBV27 and TRBJ2-5; tentative D call: TRBD2 (6 bases). CDR3 length: 17 residues. The ends were cut back, 4 bases at V and 7 bases at J, with 25 bases in the middle. Germline V lookup: CDR1 MNHEY, CDR2 SMNVEV (reference sequence). The CDR3 is CASSSRTPTRASGTQYF. CDR3 sequence (DNA): TGTGCCAGCAGTTCCCGCACCCCGACTAGGGCGTCGGGGACCCAGTACTTC.

The J gene is TRBJ1-1, the V gene TRBV19; D uncertain. CDR1 and CDR2 from the germline V gene are LNHDA and SQIVND (reference sequence). V lost 6 bases and J 3 bases, leaving 17 bases between the germline ends. The CDR3 runs to 15 residues. CDR3 sequence reads: CASSPVSGVDTEAFF. DNA of the CDR3: TGTGCCAGTAGCCCTGTTTCCGGGGTGGACACTGAAGCTTTCTTT.

In its sample, this clone was seen once. The chain is built from TRBV6-5 and TRBJ1-5; D is perhaps TRBD1 (6 bases). Germline V CDR1 and CDR2: MNHEY, SVGAGI. Deletions cut 2 bases from V and 9 bases from J, with 14 bases between. CDR3 length equals 14 residues. CDR3 nucleotide sequence: TGTGCCAGCAGTTACGCAGGGGACGCGGGGCCCCAGCATTTT. This translates into CASSYAGDAGPQHF.

This clone was seen a single time. The V call is TRBV5-1, the J call TRBJ1-4, with TRBD1 matching over 11 bases. The CDR3 is 15 residues long. V trimming: 7 bases; J trimming: 1 base; junction bases outside the gene matches: 3. The germline gives CDR1 SGHRS, CDR2 YFSETQ. The CDR3 DNA follows: TGCGCCAGCGTGGACAGGGGGCGAACTAATGAAAAACTGTTTTTT. This encodes CASVDRGRTNEKLFF.

The chain joins TRBV5-6 to TRBJ2-5, with D possibly being TRBD2 (5 bases). The CDR3 length is 13 residues. Germline V CDR1 and CDR2: SGHDT, YYEEEE. V lost 1 base, J lost 9 bases, and 13 bases lay in between. The DNA for the CDR3 is TGTGCCAGCAGCTTGCTACGCATCGGGGCCCAGTACTTC. Translating it yields CASSLLRIGAQYF.

This chain links TRBV7-9 with TRBJ1-2, with 7 bases lining up with TRBD1. This CDR3 has 15 residues. Unmatched junction bases numbered 5, after V lost 4 bases and J lost 0 bases. In germline, CDR1 is SEHNR, CDR2 FQNEAQ (reference sequence). The CDR3 region is CASSSGQPTNYGYTF. In DNA form, the CDR3 reads TGTGCCAGCAGCTCGGGACAGCCGACTAACTATGGCTACACCTTC. Drawing the rest from reference TRBV7-9 and TRBJ1-2, the complete variable domain is DTGVSQNPRHKITKRGQNVTFRCDPISEHNRLYWYRQTLGQGPEFLTYFQNEAQLEKSRLLSDRFSAERPKGSFSTLEIQRTEQGDSAMYLCASSSGQPTNYGYTFGSGTRLTVV.

The rearrangement uses TRBV6-2 or TRBV6-3 and TRBJ1-1, with D possibly matching TRBD1 (5 bases). Germline V lookup: CDR1 MNHEY, CDR2 SVGEGT. The CDR3 has 14 amino acids. The V end lost 5 bases, the J end lost 1 base, and 11 bases lay between the germline ends. Written as DNA, the CDR3 is TGTGCCAGCAGTCGGAGGGACTGGAACACTGAAGCTTTCTTT. Protein: CASSRRDWNTEAFF.

The chain employs TRBV7-2 and TRBJ2-7; tentative D call: TRBD1 (6 bases). CDR1 and CDR2 (germline): SGHTA, FQGNSA. V lost 5 bases and J 2 bases, leaving 16 bases between the germline ends. CDR3 size: 15 residues. The CDR3 is CASSGGQGSPYEQYF. For the CDR3, the DNA is TGTGCCAGCAGCGGGGGCCAGGGGAGTCCCTACGAGCAGTACTTC.

V is TRBV11-2 and J is TRBJ1-2; no clear D gene. V was shortened by 0 bases and J by 5 bases, with 10 bases between the two germline ends. From germline, CDR1 is SGHAT and CDR2 FQNNGV. CDR3 size: 14 residues. The CDR3 region is CASSLDLRLYGYTF. The CDR3 DNA follows: TGTGCCAGCAGCTTAGATTTGCGGTTATATGGCTACACCTTC.

The chain joins TRBV29-1 to TRBJ1-1; 10 bases fit TRBD1. This CDR3 region has 13 residues. The V segment lost 7 bases and the J segment 8 bases; nucleotides outside the gene matches: 10. The V gene's germline CDR1 is SQVTM and CDR2 ANQGSEA. CDR3 sequence (DNA): TGCAGCGGGGGACACGGACAGGGGGAGGAAGCTTTCTTT. Amino acids: CSGGHGQGEEAFF.

The chain employs TRBV24-1 and TRBJ2-2, with 10 bases identical to TRBD1. This CDR3 contains 16 residues. V was clipped by 4 bases and J by 5 bases; unmatched bases: 6. The germline V gene has CDR1 KGHDR and CDR2 SFDVKD. CDR3 sequence: CATSDPRQGATGELFF. DNA for the CDR3: TGTGCCACCAGTGACCCACGACAGGGGGCGACCGGGGAGCTGTTTTTT.

This clone was found once. The chain uses TRBV7-3 and TRBJ1-1; no firm D call. Trimming pared 5 bases from V and 1 base from J, leaving 11 bases between. The CDR3 is 14 amino acids. Germline V CDR1 and CDR2: SGHTA, FQGTGA. The CDR3 nucleotides are TGTGCCAGCAGCGCCCAGCCAGGGAACACTGAAGCTTTCTTT. This codes for CASSAQPGNTEAFF.

The chain is built from TRBV18 and TRBJ2-7; 9 nucleotides agree with TRBD1. Germline assignment: CDR1 KGHSH and CDR2 LQKENI. The CDR3 contains 15 residues. V was clipped by 2 bases and J by 4 bases; unmatched bases: 6. The CDR3 sequence is CASSPRQGVDYEQYF. The DNA for the CDR3 is TGTGCCAGCTCACCAAGACAGGGGGTCGATTACGAGCAGTACTTC.

This clone turned up a few times. This rearrangement joins TRBV7-2 to TRBJ1-1, with D possibly being TRBD1 (6 bases). V dropped 5 bases and J dropped 4 bases, with 11 bases sitting between them. CDR1 and CDR2 from the germline V gene are SGHTA and FQGNSA. The CDR3 runs 13 residues. For the CDR3, the DNA is TGTGCCAGCAGCGTACAGGGTGGCACTGAAGCTTTCTTT. It encodes CASSVQGGTEAFF.

The chain joins TRBV5-1 to TRBJ2-7; 10 bases agree with TRBD1. This CDR3 has 15 residues. V lost 0 bases to trimming and J lost 1 base; unmatched junction nucleotides: 1. Germline assignment: CDR1 SGHRS and CDR2 YFSETQ. CDR3 residues: CASSLGDRGSYEQYF. Written as DNA, the CDR3 is TGCGCCAGCAGCTTGGGGGACAGGGGATCCTACGAGCAGTACTTC.

This clone was counted once. This rearrangement joins TRBV18 to TRBJ1-1, with D tentatively TRBD1 (5 bases). Trimming removed 3 bases from V and 1 base from J, with 6 bases in between. CDR1 KGHSH and CDR2 LQKENI come from the germline V gene. This CDR3 comprises 13 residues. CDR3: CASSPQGNTEAFF. As DNA, the CDR3 is TGTGCCAGCTCACCCCAGGGGAACACTGAAGCTTTCTTT. The variable domain in full, completed from reference TRBV18 and TRBJ1-1, reads NAGVMQNPRHLVRRRGQEARLRCSPMKGHSHVYWYRQLPEEGLKFMVYLQKENIIDESGMPKERFSAEFPKEGPSILRIQQVVRGDSAAYFCASSPQGNTEAFFGQGTRLTVV.

The V gene is TRBV19, the J gene TRBJ1-5; TRBD1 aligns across 8 bases. The CDR3 is 14 amino acids. Germline V gene data show CDR1 as LNHDA and CDR2 as SQIVND (reference sequence). Trimming cost V 10 bases and J 0 bases; bases outside gene matches: 5. The CDR3 spells CATADRGSNQPQHF. The DNA of the CDR3 is TGTGCCACCGCTGACAGGGGTAGCAATCAGCCCCAGCATTTT. Combining the CDR3 with reference TRBV19 and TRBJ1-5 gives the whole variable domain DGGITQSPKYLFRKEGQNVTLSCEQNLNHDAMYWYRQDPGQGLRLIYYSQIVNDFQKGDIAEGYSVSREKKESFPLTVTSAQKNPTAFYLCATADRGSNQPQHFGDGTRLSIL.

This clone was observed a handful of times. The V gene is TRBV4-2, the J gene TRBJ2-1, with 7 bases that match TRBD2. After removal of 1 base from V and 6 bases from J, the junction contained 6 bases not matched to a gene. The germline gives CDR1 LGHNA, CDR2 YNFKEQ. The CDR3 runs to 15 residues. CDR3 protein: CASSQGGGDTNEQFF. CDR3 sequence (DNA): TGTGCCAGCAGCCAAGGCGGGGGAGACACCAATGAGCAGTTCTTC.

This clone appeared a few times. The CDR3 sequence: CASREGLSNQPQHF. The CDR3 DNA reads TGTGCCAGCAGGGAGGGTCTTAGCAATCAGCCCCAGCATTTT. The V gene is TRBV2, the J gene TRBJ1-5; no clear D gene. Germline loops: CDR1 SNHLY, CDR2 FYNNEI. The V gene lost 6 bases and the J gene lost 0 bases, with 9 bases spanning the gap. The CDR3 is made up of 14 amino acids.

For this clone: Mismatch with germline at one junction end may stem from a read error. The chain employs TRBV7-9 and TRBJ1-2; 9 bases align to TRBD1. CDR1 is SEHNR, CDR2 FQNEAQ, per germline (reference sequence). CDR3 length equals 15 residues. CDR3 in amino acids: CASSLERGGQGGCTF. CDR3 DNA sequence: TGTGCCAGCAGCTTAGAACGCGGGGGACAGGGAGGCTGCACCTTC.

V gene TRBV10-3 combines with J gene TRBJ2-1; D is unresolved. Germline-derived CDR1 and CDR2 are ENHRY and SYGVKD. The V end lost 7 bases, the J end lost 2 bases, and 12 bases lay between the germline ends. The length of the CDR3 is 14 residues. The CDR3 loop is CAINEGTAYNEQFF. The DNA for the CDR3 is TGTGCCATCAACGAAGGTACAGCCTACAATGAGCAGTTCTTC.

The chain joins TRBV19 to TRBJ1-1, with TRBD1 matching over 7 bases. Germline V gene sequence: CDR1 LNHDA, CDR2 SQIVND (reference sequence). CDR3 length: 15 residues. V shed 2 bases and J 9 bases; nucleotides not matched to a gene: 12. The CDR3 spells CASSISYGTEYKAFF. The CDR3 nucleotides are TGTGCCAGTAGTATAAGCTACGGGACAGAGTATAAAGCTTTCTTT.

V is TRBV4-1 and J is TRBJ2-2; 14 positions agree with TRBD2. The CDR3 consists of 19 residues. Per germline, CDR1 MGHRA and CDR2 YSYEKL. V was clipped by 2 bases and J by 1 base; unmatched bases: 6. The CDR3 DNA follows: TGCGCCAGCAGCCAAAAGACTAGCGGGGGGGCCGGGAACACCGGGGAGCTGTTTTTT. Protein: CASSQKTSGGAGNTGELFF.

This clone turned up a few times. The rearrangement joins TRBV27 to TRBJ1-1; D perhaps matches TRBD1 (6 bases). Germline CDR1 is MNHEY and CDR2 is SMNVEV (reference sequence). CDR3 length: 14 amino acids. Trimming left V 5 bases short and J 2 bases short, with 12 bases between. In DNA, the CDR3 is TGTGCCAGCAGTCTCACAGGGTCAAACACTGAAGCTTTCTTT. Encoded protein: CASSLTGSNTEAFF.

The rearrangement links TRBV5-5 to TRBJ2-2, with 7 positions matching TRBD1. The CDR3 covers 15 residues. V lost 4 bases to trimming and J lost 5 bases; unmatched junction nucleotides: 8. The germline V gene encodes CDR1 SGHKS and CDR2 YYEKEE (reference sequence). The CDR3 region is CASSRDRKATGELFF. For the CDR3, the DNA is TGTGCCAGCAGCCGGGACAGAAAAGCTACCGGGGAGCTGTTTTTT. Full variable domain (outside the CDR3, taken from reference TRBV5-5 and TRBJ2-2): DAGVTQSPTHLIKTRGQQVTLRCSPISGHKSVSWYQQVLGQGPQFIFQYYEKEERGRGNFPDRFSARQFPNYSSELNVNALLLGDSALYLCASSRDRKATGELFFGEGSRLTVL.

V gene TRBV2 combines with J gene TRBJ1-1, with D uncertain. This CDR3 has 15 amino acids. Deletions cut 3 bases from V and 4 bases from J, with 15 bases between. Per the germline V gene, CDR1 is SNHLY and CDR2 is FYNNEI. This CDR3 reads CASSESGGIGTEAFF. The DNA of the CDR3 is TGTGCCAGCAGTGAGTCTGGCGGGATTGGCACTGAAGCTTTCTTT.

This clone was observed a single time. Here the CDR3 reads CATSEGPTNEKLFF. CDR3 nucleotides: TGTGCCACCAGTGAGGGGCCAACTAATGAAAAACTGTTTTTT. The chain employs TRBV24-1 and TRBJ1-4, with D perhaps matching TRBD1 (5 bases). CDR3 size: 14 residues. The germline V and J ends were trimmed by 4 bases and 0 bases, with 5 bases remaining between them. CDR1 is KGHDR and CDR2 is SFDVKD in the germline V gene.

J is TRBJ1-2 and V is TRBV10-3; D might be TRBD1 (5 bases). The V gene's germline CDR1 is ENHRY and CDR2 SYGVKD. V lost 7 bases and J lost 2, with 11 bases in between. The CDR3 runs to 13 residues. The CDR3: CAITVDSNYGYTF. The CDR3 DNA is TGTGCCATCACTGTCGACAGCAACTATGGCTACACCTTC.

The chain combines TRBV24-1 with TRBJ1-2; D perhaps matches TRBD1 (6 bases). CDR3 size: 15 residues. V lost 5 bases and J 2 bases, leaving 14 bases between the germline ends. Germline-derived CDR1 and CDR2 are KGHDR and SFDVKD. The CDR3 loop reads CATSGTGKRNYGYTF. As DNA, the CDR3 is TGTGCCACCAGTGGCACAGGGAAAAGAAACTATGGCTACACCTTC.